Shown below are 9 T cell receptor beta chains from a single sample sequenced in a study of breast tumors, draining lymph nodes, adjacent tissues. MiXCR, applied by TCRdb to the multiplex PCR reads, yields one record per CDR3 protein. The sample lists approximately 130,000 distinct CDR3 sequences, around 20% occurring once. Axillary draining lymph nodes of breast cancer patients supplied the node samples. The specimen sequenced was axillary lymph node tissue. The source of these receptors is a female donor with breast cancer. Some clones in this sample may be carry-over from other donors' samples.

This clonotype was picked up many times. The V and J genes are TRBV18 and TRBJ2-1; D possibly corresponds to TRBD2 (5 bases). The CDR3 spans 15 residues. Trimming cost V 1 base and J 1 base, with 8 bases left between them. CDR1 is KGHSH and CDR2 is LQKENI in the germline V gene. This chain's CDR3 is CASSPRGMSYNEQFF. The CDR3 DNA follows: TGTGCCAGCTCACCACGAGGGATGTCCTACAATGAGCAGTTCTTC.

As to this clonotype: With a much larger clone just one base away, this may be a read error. The chain links TRBV5-1 to TRBJ2-5; a weak D match, TRBD2 (5 bases). The CDR3 extends over 15 amino acids. V lost 6 bases and J lost 0, with 15 bases in between. Germline CDR1 SGHRS, CDR2 YFSETQ. The CDR3 loop reads CASTPTGMYQETQYF. CDR3 DNA sequence: TGCGCCAGCACCCCCACCGGGATGTACCAAGAGACCCAGTACTTC.

Many counts were recorded for this clonotype. The CDR3 here is CASNPDPSSYNEQFF. Here the CDR3 DNA reads TGTGCCAGCAATCCGGACCCCAGCTCCTACAATGAGCAGTTCTTC. The chain joins TRBV12-3 or TRBV12-4 to TRBJ2-1, with no clear D. This CDR3 is 15 amino acids long. Deletions cut 7 bases from V and 0 bases from J, with 13 bases between.

This clonotype was observed many times. The chain joins TRBV7-9 to TRBJ2-1, with D perhaps TRBD2 (6 bases). Germline V gene data show CDR1 as SEHNR and CDR2 as FQNEAQ (reference sequence). The CDR3 consists of 13 residues. V was shortened by 7 bases and J by 4 bases, with 11 bases between the two germline ends. The CDR3 DNA reads TGTGCCAGCACTAAGGGACTGTACAATGAGCAGTTCTTC. This translates into CASTKGLYNEQFF.

The chain combines TRBV27 with TRBJ2-6, with 7 bases matching TRBD1. Germline CDR1 reads MNHEY; CDR2 reads SMNVEV (reference sequence). V gave up 6 bases and J gave up 0 bases; unmatched junction bases: 8. The length of the CDR3 is 17 residues. In nucleotides, the CDR3 is TGTGCCAGCAGACGAGGGACAGCGAGCTCTGGGGCCAACGTCCTGACTTTC. Amino acid sequence: CASRRGTASSGANVLTF.

This clonotype has ten or more counts. The V call is TRBV20-1, the J call TRBJ1-2; 9 nucleotides agree with TRBD1. With V trimmed by 6 bases and J by 3 bases, 14 bases remained unmatched. The CDR3 runs to 16 residues. CDR1 is DFQATT and CDR2 is SNEGSKA in the germline V gene (reference sequence). CDR3 protein: CSALGTGRGIHYGYTF. The CDR3 coding sequence is TGCAGTGCCCTCGGGACAGGGAGGGGTATACACTATGGCTACACCTTC.

This clonotype has a count of ten or more. The chain has TRBV6-1 and TRBJ1-4, with D unresolved. Per germline, CDR1 MNHNS and CDR2 SASEGT. The CDR3 is made up of 13 amino acids. V gave up 5 bases and J gave up 7 bases, with 11 bases separating them. CDR3 loop: CASSREVGEKLFF. The CDR3 nucleotides are TGTGCCAGCAGTCGGGAAGTCGGTGAAAAACTGTTTTTT.

This clonotype came up many times. The chain links TRBV20-1 to TRBJ2-7, with TRBD1 matching over 10 bases. CDR1 is DFQATT, CDR2 SNEGSKA, per germline (reference sequence). The V and J ends lost 4 bases and 3 bases, in that order; junction bases with no gene match: 6. This CDR3 comprises 14 residues. The CDR3 reads CSATGQGEFYEQYF. The CDR3, as DNA: TGCAGTGCTACCGGACAGGGGGAATTCTACGAGCAGTACTTC.

Many counts were recorded for this clonotype. The rearrangement joins TRBV2 to TRBJ2-1, with D maybe TRBD2 (10 bases). The germline V gene encodes CDR1 SNHLY and CDR2 FYNNEI. Trimming took 4 bases from V and 8 from J, leaving 36 bases between them. This CDR3 comprises 21 residues. The chain's CDR3 is CASSVNQQGAKSGRAPYEQFF. DNA for the CDR3: TGTGCCAGCAGTGTAAACCAACAGGGGGCTAAGAGCGGGAGGGCCCCGTATGAGCAGTTCTTC. Full variable domain (outside the CDR3, taken from reference TRBV2 and TRBJ2-1): EPEVTQTPSHQVTQMGQEVILRCVPISNHLYFYWYRQILGQKVEFLVSFYNNEISEKSEIFDDQFSVERPDGSNFTLKIRSTKLEDSAMYFCASSVNQQGAKSGRAPYEQFFGPGTRLTVL.